The rows below give T cell receptor beta chains drawn from one sample of a study of cytomegalovirus exposure and HLA in healthy donors. Assay: immunoSEQ multiplex PCR; the TCRdb copy retains only in-frame clones and omits some. Altogether around 100,000 clones are present, roughly three quarters being singletons, with the ten largest covering almost 3%. Sequences were obtained from PBMCs. The receptors here all came from a woman younger than 35 in good health and CMV-seropositive. The CDR3 runs from the conserved cysteine through the conserved F or W. The D gene is left open where the match is weak.

TRBJ2-5,15,TRBV7-9,.,CASSLGYSLVETQYF
TRBJ2-2,13,TRBV7-9,.,CASSPSNTGELFF
TRBJ2-2,14,TRBV18,.,CASSPGAGAGELFF
TRBJ2-6,16,TRBV27,TRBD1,CASSLRDRTGANVLTF
TRBJ2-1,13,TRBV5-1,.,CASRPTGEGEQFF
TRBJ2-1,16,TRBV28,TRBD1,CASSYRGRPSYNEQFF
TRBJ1-5,16,TRBV19,.,CASSSPPGQLNQPQHF
TRBJ2-5,13,TRBV9,TRBD2,CASKGTNQETQYF
TRBJ2-1,19,TRBV5-6,.,CASRTFASGPESSYNEQFF
TRBJ2-7,13,TRBV27,.,CASAEGASYEQYF
TRBJ2-5,13,TRBV6-1,.,CASTMGGEETQYF
TRBJ2-5,14,TRBV5-1,.,CASSDVPGQETQYF
TRBJ2-7,18,TRBV4-1,TRBD2,CASSQDASDGTSSGEQYF
TRBJ1-1,13,TRBV28,.,CASSSRVNTEAFF
TRBJ2-1,16,TRBV18,TRBD1,CASSPAGTGVTMRQFF
TRBJ1-3,13,TRBV7-3,TRBD1,CASSSGQGNTIYF
TRBJ1-1,11,TRBV20-1,.,CSARDSLKLLF
TRBJ1-4,17,TRBV7-9,TRBD1,CASSPQVRGATNEKLFF
TRBJ2-1,16,TRBV15,TRBD1,CATSRDRGQGARGSFF
TRBJ1-5,13,TRBV7-2,.,CASSLDYNQPQHF
TRBJ1-2,16,TRBV5-8,.,CASAHSRRGPIHGYTF
TRBJ1-1,14,TRBV28,.,CASSLYGRYTEAFF